The text below deals with one T cell receptor beta chain. Its antigen is still unknown. Generated by immunoSEQ multiplex PCR, the TCRdb table keeps only in-frame clones and is missing some. The table has about 350,000 clones, 93% seen once. The data originate from a study of brain T cells in children with intractable seizures. General observations from the study: Viral specificity was inferred only from CDR3 similarity; HCMV serostatus was unknown. Pre-surgery blood may have been undersampled, hiding some clones.

Documented time point: blood from clinic visit 5 months post-surgery; TSC patient then seizure free. Sequencing was limited to surgery cases with top T cell transcript signatures in brain tissue. Pre-surgery treatment included at least one anti-epileptic drug. Germline lookup yields CDR1 MNHNS and CDR2 SASEGT. The CDR3 sequence is 14 residues long. V was trimmed by 2 bases and J by 12 bases, leaving 19 bases between them. The chain combines TRBV6-1 with TRBJ1-2; D is undetermined. This specimen consisted of peripheral blood, obtained around 5 months after surgery. The sequence was obtained from a boy less than two years old with tuberous sclerosis and intractable seizures. The CDR3 loop reads CASSESNRVLEDTF. CDR3 in DNA: TGTGCCAGCAGTGAAAGTAATAGGGTCTTGGAGGACACCTTC.